These T cell receptor beta chains were read from a single sample in a study of T-cell reconstitution after alpha-beta-depleted transplantation in children. One entry per CDR3 protein, called by TCRdb with MiXCR from the PCR reads. The sample carries a few hundred thousand distinct CDR3 sequences, around 13% recorded once. This sample comprised PBMCs from the stem cell graft donor, obtained from the stem cell graft. The receptors stem from a human donor who donated a stem cell graft to a child with combined immunodeficiency. Both conserved end residues are part of each CDR3. The D gene is left open where the match is weak. The listing skips clone size in some rows; elsewhere it reads once, few, many or a size class.

D: TRBD2; size: NA; V: TRBV4-1; J: TRBJ2-3; DNA: TGCGCCAGCAGCCAAGATTCCTCTAGCGGGGGGGACACAGATACGCAGTATTTT; CDR3: CASSQDSSSGGDTDTQYF
D: TRBD2; size: NA; V: TRBV7-9; J: TRBJ2-1; DNA: TGTGCCAGCAGTCGGACTAGCGGGAGAGGGGGCAATGAGCAGTTCTTC; CDR3: CASSRTSGRGGNEQFF
D: TRBD2; size: NA; V: TRBV4-3; J: TRBJ2-3; DNA: TGCGCCAGCAGCCAAGATTTGCGGGGGACAGATACGCAGTATTTT; CDR3: CASSQDLRGTDTQYF
D: TRBD2; size: NA; V: TRBV9; J: TRBJ2-1; DNA: TGTGCCAGCAGCGCCCCGGGCGGGGGGGCCTACAATGAGCAGTTCTTC; CDR3: CASSAPGGGAYNEQFF
D: TRBD1; size: few; V: TRBV5-1; J: TRBJ2-7; DNA: TGCGCCAGCAGCCCCGGACAACAGGGGATTGACGAGCAGTACTTC; CDR3: CASSPGQQGIDEQYF
D: NA; size: NA; V: TRBV6-5; J: TRBJ1-1; DNA: TGTGCCAGCAGTTACGGGGGGGCGGGGGGCACTGAAGCTTTCTTT; CDR3: CASSYGGAGGTEAFF
D: TRBD1; size: few; V: TRBV12-3/TRBV12-4; J: TRBJ2-6; DNA: TGTGCCAGCAGTGCCCGACAGGGGGGTTACTCTGGGGCCAACGTCCTGACTTTC; CDR3: CASSARQGGYSGANVLTF
D: TRBD2; size: NA; V: TRBV6-1; J: TRBJ2-1; DNA: TGTGCCACCAGTCTCCTGACCGGGACTAGCGGCGAGCAGTTCTTC; CDR3: CATSLLTGTSGEQFF
D: NA; size: few; V: TRBV5-1; J: TRBJ2-3; DNA: TGCGCCAGCAGCTTCCACAGTACCGGGTCTAGCACAGATACGCAGTATTTT; CDR3: CASSFHSTGSSTDTQYF
D: TRBD1; size: many; V: TRBV4-1; J: TRBJ2-7; DNA: TGCGCCAGCAGCCAAGAGGGACAGGGGGCTATCGGGTCCTACGAGCAGTACTTC; CDR3: CASSQEGQGAIGSYEQYF
D: NA; size: NA; V: TRBV10-3; J: TRBJ1-1; DNA: TGTGCCATCAGTGGACAGGACCAAGGCGCTGAAGCTTTCTTT; CDR3: CAISGQDQGAEAFF
D: NA; size: many; V: TRBV6-1; J: TRBJ2-5; DNA: TGTGCCATCACGGGAGACTTCCAAGAGACCCAGTACTTC; CDR3: CAITGDFQETQYF
D: TRBD1; size: NA; V: TRBV27; J: TRBJ2-5; DNA: TGTGCCAGCAGCAAGGGACAGTCCCAAGAGACCCAGTACTTC; CDR3: CASSKGQSQETQYF
D: TRBD2; size: few; V: TRBV4-2; J: TRBJ2-1; DNA: TGTGCCAGCAGCCGCCTGGTGCTAGCGGGGTTAAATGAGCAGTTCTTC; CDR3: CASSRLVLAGLNEQFF
D: NA; size: few; V: TRBV29-1; J: TRBJ2-5; DNA: TGCAGCGTTGTGGTGGGTGAGACCCAGTACTTC; CDR3: CSVVVGETQYF
D: NA; size: NA; V: TRBV24-1; J: TRBJ2-5; DNA: TGTGCCACCAGCCTAAGGATGGGGGTACAAGAGACCCAGTACTTC; CDR3: CATSLRMGVQETQYF
D: TRBD2; size: many; V: TRBV12-3/TRBV12-4; J: TRBJ2-1; DNA: TGTGCCAGCAGCCCCTACCTGAAAAGCGGGACGCTCAATGAGCAGTTCTTC; CDR3: CASSPYLKSGTLNEQFF
D: NA; size: few; V: TRBV6-1; J: TRBJ1-2; DNA: TGTGCCAGCAGACCCGACGAATACTATGGCTACACCTTC; CDR3: CASRPDEYYGYTF
D: NA; size: NA; V: TRBV12-3/TRBV12-4; J: TRBJ2-1; DNA: TGTGCCAGCAGTTTGAGCCAGGGCGGGTACAATGAGCAGTTCTTC; CDR3: CASSLSQGGYNEQFF
D: NA; size: many; V: TRBV5-1; J: TRBJ1-6; DNA: TGCGCCAGCAGCCTTCAGGGGAGCTCCTATAATTCACCCCTCCACTTT; CDR3: CASSLQGSSYNSPLHF
D: TRBD1; size: few; V: TRBV20-1; J: TRBJ2-4; DNA: TGCAGTGCTAGAAGGACAGGGCGAGTCAAAAACATTCAGTACTTC; CDR3: CSARRTGRVKNIQYF
D: NA; size: many; V: TRBV29-1; J: TRBJ2-3; DNA: TGCAGCGTTGAAGAGGCCCGGGACTCCACTAATCCAGATACGCAGTATTTT; CDR3: CSVEEARDSTNPDTQYF
D: NA; size: many; V: TRBV21-1; J: TRBJ2-1; DNA: TGTGCCAGCAGCAAATCTACGAGGACGTTTTCATGTATCGATGAGCAGTTCTTC; CDR3: CASSKSTRTFSCIDEQFF
D: TRBD2; size: NA; V: TRBV5-1; J: TRBJ2-3; DNA: TGCGCCAGCAGCTTGGTAAGCGGGAGGCAAGATACGCAGTATTTT; CDR3: CASSLVSGRQDTQYF
D: TRBD1; size: NA; V: TRBV20-1; J: TRBJ1-2; DNA: TGCAGTCCCGGACAGGGGGAGGGGGGCTACACCTTC; CDR3: CSPGQGEGGYTF
D: TRBD2; size: few; V: TRBV4-2; J: TRBJ2-1; DNA: TGTGCCAGCAGCCAAGATTTCCTAGCGGGGAAAAATGAGCAGTTCTTC; CDR3: CASSQDFLAGKNEQFF